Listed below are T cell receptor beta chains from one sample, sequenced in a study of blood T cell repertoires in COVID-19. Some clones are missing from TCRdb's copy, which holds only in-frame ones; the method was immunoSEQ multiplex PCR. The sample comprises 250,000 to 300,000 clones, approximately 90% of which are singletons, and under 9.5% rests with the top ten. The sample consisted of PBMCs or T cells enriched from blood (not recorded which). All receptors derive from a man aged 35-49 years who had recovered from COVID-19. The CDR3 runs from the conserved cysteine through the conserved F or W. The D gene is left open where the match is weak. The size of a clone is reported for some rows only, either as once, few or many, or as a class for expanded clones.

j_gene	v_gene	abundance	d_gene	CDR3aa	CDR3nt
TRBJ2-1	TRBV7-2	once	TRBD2	CASSLGASGEQFF	TGTGCCAGCAGCTTAGGGGCTAGCGGAGAGCAGTTCTTC
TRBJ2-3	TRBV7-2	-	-	CASSLLRGNTDTQYF	TGTGCCAGCAGCCTACTCAGGGGAAACACAGATACGCAGTATTTT
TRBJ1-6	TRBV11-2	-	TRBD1	CASRLGQDNSPLHF	TGTGCCAGCAGACTCGGACAGGATAATTCACCCCTCCACTTT
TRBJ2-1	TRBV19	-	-	CATQPGTAVYNEQFF	TGTGCCACCCAACCCGGGACTGCAGTTTACAATGAGCAGTTCTTC
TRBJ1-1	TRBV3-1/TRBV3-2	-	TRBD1	CASSPRTGGFAAEAFF	TGTGCCAGCAGCCCCCGGACAGGGGGTTTTGCGGCTGAAGCTTTCTTT
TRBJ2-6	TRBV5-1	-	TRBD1	CASSLEVQGASGANVLTF	TGCGCCAGCAGCTTGGAAGTTCAGGGGGCCTCTGGGGCCAACGTCCTGACTTTC
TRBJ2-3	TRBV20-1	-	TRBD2	CSASSTSGTSGGDTQYF	TGCAGTGCTAGTTCTACATCCGGGACTAGCGGAGGAGATACGCAGTATTTT
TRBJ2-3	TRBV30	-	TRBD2	CASTAGGERTDTQYF	TGTGCCTCGACGGCCGGGGGGGAACGGACAGATACGCAGTATTTT
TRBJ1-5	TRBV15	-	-	CATSLHRANQPQHF	TGTGCCACCAGCCTACACAGGGCGAATCAGCCCCAGCATTTT
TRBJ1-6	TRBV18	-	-	CASSRAGANYNSPLHF	TGTGCCAGCTCACGGGCAGGGGCGAACTATAATTCACCCCTCCACTTT
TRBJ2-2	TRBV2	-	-	CASSEVRTNTGELFF	TGTGCCAGCAGTGAGGTGCGGACTAACACCGGGGAGCTGTTTTTT
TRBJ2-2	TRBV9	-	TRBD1	CASSDRGDTGELFF	TGTGCCAGCAGCGACAGGGGAGACACCGGGGAGCTGTTTTTT
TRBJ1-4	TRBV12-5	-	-	CASGLVLRGVEKLFF	TGTGCTAGTGGTTTGGTGCTGCGGGGGGTTGAAAAACTGTTTTTT
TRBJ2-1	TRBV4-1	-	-	CASSRAESSYNEQFF	TGCGCCAGCAGCCGGGCAGAGAGCTCCTACAATGAGCAGTTCTTC
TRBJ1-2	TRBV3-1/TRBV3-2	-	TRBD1	CASSQGPGQGGGYTF	TGTGCCAGCAGCCAAGGCCCGGGACAGGGGGGCGGCTACACCTTC
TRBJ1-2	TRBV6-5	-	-	CASSNGQLYGYTF	TGTGCCAGCAGCAACGGACAGCTCTATGGCTACACCTTC
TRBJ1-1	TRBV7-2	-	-	CASSLVSGLSTEAFF	TGTGCCAGCAGCTTAGTTTCCGGTTTATCCACTGAAGCTTTCTTT
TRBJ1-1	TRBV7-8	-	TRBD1	CASKQGRTNTEAFF	TGTGCCAGTAAACAGGGGCGGACGAACACTGAAGCTTTCTTT
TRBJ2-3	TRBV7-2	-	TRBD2	CASTSSGNGKTDTQYF	TGTGCCAGCACTAGCAGCGGGAACGGAAAGACAGATACGCAGTATTTT
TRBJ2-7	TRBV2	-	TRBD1	CASTGDRLEGHEQYF	TGTGCCAGCACGGGGGACAGGCTCGAGGGCCACGAGCAGTACTTC
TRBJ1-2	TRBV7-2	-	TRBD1	CASSLDGTGNYGYTF	TGTGCCAGCAGCTTGGATGGGACAGGGAACTATGGCTACACCTTC
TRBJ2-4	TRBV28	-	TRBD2	CASSSPGLAGPNIQYF	TGTGCCAGCAGTTCGCCGGGACTAGCGGGACCAAACATTCAGTACTTC
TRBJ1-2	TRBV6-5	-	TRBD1	CASSYRTGANYGYTF	TGTGCCAGCAGTTACCGGACAGGGGCTAACTATGGCTACACCTTC
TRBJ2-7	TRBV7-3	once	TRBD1	CASSTTGTGLRGQYF	TGTGCCAGCTCGACGACCGGGACAGGCCTGAGGGGGCAGTACTTC
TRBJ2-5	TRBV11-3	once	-	CASSRRRSQETQYF	TGTGCCAGCAGCCGCCGACGGAGCCAAGAGACCCAGTACTTC
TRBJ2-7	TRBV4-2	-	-	CASSQDTGRSYEQYF	TGTGCCAGCAGCCAAGATACAGGACGCTCCTACGAGCAGTACTTC
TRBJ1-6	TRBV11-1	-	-	CASSYYAGWSNSPLHF	TGTGCCAGCAGCTATTACGCAGGGTGGAGTAATTCACCCCTCCACTTT
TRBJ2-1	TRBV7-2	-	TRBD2	CASSSPGLAGGGNEQFF	TGTGCCAGCAGCTCACCGGGACTAGCGGGAGGTGGGAATGAGCAGTTCTTC
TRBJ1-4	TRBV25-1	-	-	CASSVTGSLFF	TGTGCCAGCAGTGTTACAGGGAGTCTGTTTTTT
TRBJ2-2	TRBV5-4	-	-	CASSLAASGITGELFF	TGTGCCAGCAGCTTGGCCGCGTCAGGGATCACCGGGGAGCTGTTTTTT
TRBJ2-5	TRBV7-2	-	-	CASSLWGPGETQYF	TGTGCCAGCAGCTTATGGGGGCCCGGTGAGACCCAGTACTTC
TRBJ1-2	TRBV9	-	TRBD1	CASSPDRDRGYGYTF	TGTGCCAGCAGCCCTGACAGGGACAGGGGCTATGGCTACACCTTC
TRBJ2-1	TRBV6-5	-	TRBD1	CASSSGTGTFNEQFF	TGTGCCAGCAGTTCCGGGACAGGGACCTTCAATGAGCAGTTCTTC
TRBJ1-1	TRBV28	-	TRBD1	CATWPRQGANTEAFF	TGTGCCACCTGGCCCCGACAGGGGGCGAACACTGAAGCTTTCTTT
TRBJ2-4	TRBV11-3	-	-	CASSLGGRSGNIQYF	TGTGCCAGCAGCTTAGGGGGCCGATCAGGGAACATTCAGTACTTC
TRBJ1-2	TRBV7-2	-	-	CASSLVTGGAINGYTF	TGTGCCAGCAGCTTAGTGACGGGGGGCGCGATAAACGGCTACACCTTC
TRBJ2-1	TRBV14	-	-	CASSQLPHGTPTDPTTAFF	TGTGCCAGCAGCCAACTCCCTCACGGGACACCGACTGATCCCACGACGGCGTTCTTC
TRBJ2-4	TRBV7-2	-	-	CASSGRGGGRAKNIQYF	TGTGCCAGCAGCGGTAGGGGTGGCGGCAGGGCCAAAAACATTCAGTACTTC
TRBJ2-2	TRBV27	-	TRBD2	CASTKGTRTGELFF	TGTGCCAGCACAAAAGGGACTAGAACCGGGGAGCTGTTTTTT
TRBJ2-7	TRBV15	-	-	CATSRDHSYEQYF	TGTGCCACCAGCAGAGATCACTCCTACGAGCAGTACTTC
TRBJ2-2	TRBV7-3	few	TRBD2	CASSTGLAGGTGELFF	TGTGCCAGCAGCACGGGACTAGCGGGCGGGACCGGGGAGCTGTTTTTT
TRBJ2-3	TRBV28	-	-	CASSLVSGSTDTQYF	TGTGCCAGCAGTTTAGTGTCAGGAAGCACAGATACGCAGTATTTT
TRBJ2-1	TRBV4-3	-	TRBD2	CASSQDLGTSGSLQFF	TGCGCCAGCAGCCAAGATCTAGGGACTAGCGGGAGTTTGCAGTTCTTC
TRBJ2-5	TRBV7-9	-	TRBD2	CASSLGEGPGWTQYF	TGTGCCAGCAGCTTGGGGGAGGGTCCCGGTTGGACCCAGTACTTC